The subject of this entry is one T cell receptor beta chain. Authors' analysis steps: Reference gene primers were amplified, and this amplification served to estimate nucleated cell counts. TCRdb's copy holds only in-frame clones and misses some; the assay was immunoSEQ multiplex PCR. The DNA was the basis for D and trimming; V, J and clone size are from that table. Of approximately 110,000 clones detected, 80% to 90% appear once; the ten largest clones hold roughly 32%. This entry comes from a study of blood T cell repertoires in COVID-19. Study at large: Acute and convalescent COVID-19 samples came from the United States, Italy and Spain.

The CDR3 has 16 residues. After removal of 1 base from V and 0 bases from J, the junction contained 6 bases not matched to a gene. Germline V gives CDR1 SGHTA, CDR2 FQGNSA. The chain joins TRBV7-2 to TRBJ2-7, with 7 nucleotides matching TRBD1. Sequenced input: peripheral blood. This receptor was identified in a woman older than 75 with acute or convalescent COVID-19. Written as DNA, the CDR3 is TGTGCCAGCAGCTTAGGTGGGACAGACCGCTCCTACGAGCAGTACTTC. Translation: CASSLGGTDRSYEQYF. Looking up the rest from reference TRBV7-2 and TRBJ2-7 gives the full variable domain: GAGVSQSPSNKVTEKGKDVELRCDPISGHTALYWYRQSLGQGLEFLIYFQGNSAPDKSGLPSDRFSAERTGGSVSTLTIQRTQQEDSAVYLCASSLGGTDRSYEQYFGPGTRLTVT.